The clone carrying this T cell receptor (beta chain) was counted a few times. Its antigen is as yet unknown. This specimen belongs to a study of high-grade serous ovarian cancer treatment subgroups. Study in general: Mean per sample: about 14,000 reads, more than 6,500 unique TCR beta rearrangements.

Tumor samples were taken before definitive surgery or chemotherapy. The study's findings and limits: These tumor repertoires lack spatial information from bulk sequencing. CDR1 and CDR2 were left unanalyzed; analyses focused on CDR3. Tumors within one patient showed repertoire similarity of about 0.095 to 0.79.

Some clones are missing from TCRdb's copy, which holds only in-frame ones; the method was immunoSEQ multiplex PCR. The profile shows roughly 10,000 clones, about 71% of them singletons. This receptor was identified in a human donor with high-grade serous ovarian cancer. Sequenced sample: tumor tissue.

In DNA form, the CDR3 reads TGTGCCAGCAGCGTATCGACTGCTAGCTCCTACGAGCAGTACTTC. Translating it yields CASSVSTASSYEQYF. The chain carries TRBV9 and TRBJ2-7; D is unclear. CDR3 length equals 15 residues. Germline V CDR1 and CDR2: SGDLS, YYNGEE. Trimming left V 1 base short and J 0 bases short, with 11 bases between.